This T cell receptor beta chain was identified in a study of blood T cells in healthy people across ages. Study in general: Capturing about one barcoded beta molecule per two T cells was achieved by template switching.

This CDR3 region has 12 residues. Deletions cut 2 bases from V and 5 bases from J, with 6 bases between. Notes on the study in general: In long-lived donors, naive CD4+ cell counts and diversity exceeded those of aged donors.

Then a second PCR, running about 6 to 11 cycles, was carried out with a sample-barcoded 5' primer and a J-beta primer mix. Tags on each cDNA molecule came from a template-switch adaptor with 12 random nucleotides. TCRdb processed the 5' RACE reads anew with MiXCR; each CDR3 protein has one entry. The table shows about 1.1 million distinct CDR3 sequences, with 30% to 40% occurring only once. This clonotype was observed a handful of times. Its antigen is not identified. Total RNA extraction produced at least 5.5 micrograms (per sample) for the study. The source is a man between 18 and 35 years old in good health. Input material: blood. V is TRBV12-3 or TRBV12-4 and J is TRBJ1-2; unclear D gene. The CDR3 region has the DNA TGTGCCAGCAGTTTAAGGCGGTATGGCTACACCTTC. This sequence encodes CASSLRRYGYTF.